A selection of T cell receptor beta chains follows, all from one sample in a study of control samples from healthy donors and cancer patients. Sequenced by immunoSEQ multiplex PCR; TCRdb stores in-frame clones only, minus some. Among around 150,000 clones listed, nearly 96% were seen once. Sequencing used blood. Receptor source: a woman in her twenties or thirties in good health. The CDR3 runs from the conserved cysteine through the conserved F or W. The D gene is left open where the match is weak. The size entry is marked missing in some rows and otherwise reads once, few, many or a size class.

J: TRBJ2-1
D: NA
size: NA
V: TRBV2
DNA: TGTGCCAGCAGTTCCCGCAATGAGCAGTTCTTC
CDR3: CASSSRNEQFF

J: TRBJ1-1
D: NA
size: NA
V: TRBV30
DNA: TGTGCCTGGAGTGTATCACACGGGGGGACTGAAGCTTTCTTT
CDR3: CAWSVSHGGTEAFF

J: TRBJ2-1
D: NA
size: NA
V: TRBV2
DNA: TGTGCCAGCAGTGAAGCATGGGCTAGCTCCTACAATGAGCAGTTCTTC
CDR3: CASSEAWASSYNEQFF

J: TRBJ2-2
D: TRBD1
size: NA
V: TRBV12-3/TRBV12-4
DNA: TGTGCCAGCAGTTGGACAGGGCCCGGGGAGCTGTTTTTT
CDR3: CASSWTGPGELFF

J: TRBJ1-2
D: TRBD1
size: NA
V: TRBV7-2
DNA: TGTGCCAGCAGCTTAGACCGGGACAGTTTTAACTATGGCTACACCTTC
CDR3: CASSLDRDSFNYGYTF

J: TRBJ2-1
D: NA
size: NA
V: TRBV28
DNA: TGTGCCAGCAGTCGCCCACAGGGGGGGGACAATGAGCAGTTCTTC
CDR3: CASSRPQGGDNEQFF

J: TRBJ1-1
D: TRBD1
size: NA
V: TRBV2
DNA: TGTGCCAGCAGTGATCAGGGGGCGTCTTCCACTGAAGCTTTCTTT
CDR3: CASSDQGASSTEAFF

J: TRBJ2-5
D: TRBD2
size: NA
V: TRBV3-1/TRBV3-2
DNA: TGTGCCAGCAGCCAAGGAAAAGGGACTAGGGTGCAAGAGACCCAGTACTTC
CDR3: CASSQGKGTRVQETQYF

J: TRBJ2-7
D: TRBD1
size: NA
V: TRBV7-9
DNA: TGTGCCAGCAGCCCAGGGACAGGGGGCTTCCGCGAGCAGTACTTC
CDR3: CASSPGTGGFREQYF

J: TRBJ2-1
D: NA
size: once
V: TRBV28
DNA: TGTGCCAGCAGTTCTAGAAACAATGAGCAGTTCTTC
CDR3: CASSSRNNEQFF

J: TRBJ1-2
D: NA
size: NA
V: TRBV5-3
DNA: TGTGCCAGAAGCTTGGGAGGGTATACTGGCTACACCTTC
CDR3: CARSLGGYTGYTF

J: TRBJ1-5
D: NA
size: NA
V: TRBV30
DNA: TGTGCCTGGAGTGTTGCCGGGCAGGGACATCAGCCCCAGCATTTT
CDR3: CAWSVAGQGHQPQHF

J: TRBJ1-2
D: NA
size: NA
V: TRBV28
DNA: TGTGCCAGCAGTTTATTATCTTGGTATGGGGGCTCTGGCTACACCTTC
CDR3: CASSLLSWYGGSGYTF

J: TRBJ1-1
D: NA
size: NA
V: TRBV5-4
DNA: TGTGCCAGCAGCTTGTCAACGTGGGGCGACACTGAAGCTTTCTTT
CDR3: CASSLSTWGDTEAFF

J: TRBJ2-1
D: NA
size: NA
V: TRBV28
DNA: TGTGCCAGCAGTTTTTCGGGGAACAATGAGCAGTTCTTC
CDR3: CASSFSGNNEQFF

J: TRBJ2-2
D: TRBD1
size: NA
V: TRBV11-2
DNA: TGTGCCAGCAGCTTAGATCCGCGACAGGGGAACACCGGGGAGCTGTTTTTT
CDR3: CASSLDPRQGNTGELFF

J: TRBJ2-7
D: TRBD2
size: NA
V: TRBV7-2
DNA: TGTGCCAGCAGCACCCAAGGGACTACCTCTGGAGAGCAGTACTTC
CDR3: CASSTQGTTSGEQYF

J: TRBJ1-1
D: NA
size: NA
V: TRBV2
DNA: TGTGCCAGCAGTGAAGGGGGGTACACTGAAGCTTTCTTT
CDR3: CASSEGGYTEAFF

J: TRBJ1-2
D: NA
size: NA
V: TRBV6-5
DNA: TGTGCCAGCAGAGAGACAGCTAACTATGGCTACACCTTC
CDR3: CASRETANYGYTF

J: TRBJ2-1
D: NA
size: once
V: TRBV18
DNA: TGTGCCAGCTCACCTAGGGCTAGAAGCAATGAGCAGTTCTTC
CDR3: CASSPRARSNEQFF

J: TRBJ2-7
D: TRBD2
size: NA
V: TRBV29-1
DNA: TGCAGCGTTGAAGACGCCGGGACTAGCGGGAACTACGAGCAGTACTTC
CDR3: CSVEDAGTSGNYEQYF

J: TRBJ2-2
D: TRBD1
size: NA
V: TRBV19
DNA: TGTGCCAGTAGTATAGGGGCAGGGGGCTCTAACACCGGGGAGCTGTTTTTT
CDR3: CASSIGAGGSNTGELFF

J: TRBJ2-1
D: NA
size: NA
V: TRBV19
DNA: TGTGCCAGTAGTATAAACCCACGTCCCAGGGTCGATGAGCAGTTCTTC
CDR3: CASSINPRPRVDEQFF

J: TRBJ2-3
D: TRBD1
size: NA
V: TRBV9
DNA: TGTGCCAGCAGCGTAACCACAGGGGTTAAAAGGGCAGATACGCAGTATTTT
CDR3: CASSVTTGVKRADTQYF

J: TRBJ1-1
D: TRBD1
size: NA
V: TRBV3-1/TRBV3-2
DNA: TGTGCCAGCAGCCTTGGGGACAGAAGAGGCACTGAAGCTTTCTTT
CDR3: CASSLGDRRGTEAFF

J: TRBJ2-1
D: NA
size: NA
V: TRBV7-8
DNA: TGTGCCAGCAGCTTAGGGCGGGATGGTGAGCAGTTCTTC
CDR3: CASSLGRDGEQFF

J: TRBJ2-4
D: NA
size: NA
V: TRBV6-5
DNA: TGTGCCAGCAGTCCCCTGGAGGGGGCTTGGAACATTCAGTACTTC
CDR3: CASSPLEGAWNIQYF

J: TRBJ1-5
D: TRBD1
size: NA
V: TRBV19
DNA: TGTGCCAGTAGTATGGCCGGGACAGCGACTTTCAACCTTCCGGGACAGCCCCAGCATTTT
CDR3: CASSMAGTATFNLPGQPQHF

J: TRBJ2-1
D: NA
size: NA
V: TRBV27
DNA: TGTGCCAGCAGTCCCCACGGGTTACCCTTGGGGGACAATGAGCAGTTCTTC
CDR3: CASSPHGLPLGDNEQFF

J: TRBJ1-1
D: NA
size: NA
V: TRBV19
DNA: TGTGCCAGTAGTAGCGGGACGGATATTAATGAAGCTTTCTTT
CDR3: CASSSGTDINEAFF

J: TRBJ1-1
D: NA
size: NA
V: TRBV28
DNA: TGTGCCAGCAGTAAGGGGGCTGAAGCTTTCTTT
CDR3: CASSKGAEAFF

J: TRBJ2-3
D: TRBD2
size: few
V: TRBV19
DNA: TGTGCCAGTAGTATCGGGGGGGGCTTCCCAGATACGCAGTATTTT
CDR3: CASSIGGGFPDTQYF

J: TRBJ1-5
D: NA
size: NA
V: TRBV5-6
DNA: TGTGCCAGCAGCTTCTTCAATCAGCCCCAGCATTTT
CDR3: CASSFFNQPQHF

J: TRBJ2-5
D: NA
size: once
V: TRBV7-9
DNA: TGTGCCAGCAGCTTGTGGGGAGAGACCCAGTACTTC
CDR3: CASSLWGETQYF

J: TRBJ1-5
D: NA
size: NA
V: TRBV7-8
DNA: TGTGCCAGCAGCGCTGGGGCCGGGGGAGGTCAGCCCCAGCATTTT
CDR3: CASSAGAGGGQPQHF

J: TRBJ1-1
D: TRBD1
size: NA
V: TRBV15
DNA: TGTGCCACCAGCAGATCGGACAGGGGAGTCACTGAAGCTTTCTTT
CDR3: CATSRSDRGVTEAFF

J: TRBJ2-7
D: NA
size: NA
V: TRBV6-5
DNA: TGTGCCAGCAGTTCCCTTCGCAGGGGTGGGTACGAGCAGTACTTC
CDR3: CASSSLRRGGYEQYF

J: TRBJ1-1
D: NA
size: NA
V: TRBV9
DNA: TGTGCCAGCAGCGAACTCAATACGGACACTGAAGCTTTCTTT
CDR3: CASSELNTDTEAFF

J: TRBJ2-2
D: NA
size: NA
V: TRBV30
DNA: TGTGCCTGGAGTGTATATGCGGGCATAACGACCGGGGAGCTGTTTTTT
CDR3: CAWSVYAGITTGELFF

J: TRBJ1-2
D: TRBD1
size: NA
V: TRBV19
DNA: TGTGCCAGTACCCGGACAGGGCGAAACTATGGCTACACCTTC
CDR3: CASTRTGRNYGYTF

J: TRBJ1-5
D: NA
size: few
V: TRBV27
DNA: TGTGCCAGCAGTTTAATTAGCAATCAGCCCCAGCATTTT
CDR3: CASSLISNQPQHF

J: TRBJ2-7
D: NA
size: medium-sized
V: TRBV4-2
DNA: TGTGCCAGCAGCCAAGGGGCAGGGGAGTCCTACGAGCAGTACTTC
CDR3: CASSQGAGESYEQYF

J: TRBJ2-3
D: TRBD1
size: NA
V: TRBV6-6
DNA: TGTGCCAGCAGCGCCCGACAGGGAGTAACAGATACGCAGTATTTT
CDR3: CASSARQGVTDTQYF

J: TRBJ2-1
D: NA
size: few
V: TRBV2
DNA: TGTGCCAGCAGTGAGATAAGGTCGGGGAATGAGCAGTTCTTC
CDR3: CASSEIRSGNEQFF